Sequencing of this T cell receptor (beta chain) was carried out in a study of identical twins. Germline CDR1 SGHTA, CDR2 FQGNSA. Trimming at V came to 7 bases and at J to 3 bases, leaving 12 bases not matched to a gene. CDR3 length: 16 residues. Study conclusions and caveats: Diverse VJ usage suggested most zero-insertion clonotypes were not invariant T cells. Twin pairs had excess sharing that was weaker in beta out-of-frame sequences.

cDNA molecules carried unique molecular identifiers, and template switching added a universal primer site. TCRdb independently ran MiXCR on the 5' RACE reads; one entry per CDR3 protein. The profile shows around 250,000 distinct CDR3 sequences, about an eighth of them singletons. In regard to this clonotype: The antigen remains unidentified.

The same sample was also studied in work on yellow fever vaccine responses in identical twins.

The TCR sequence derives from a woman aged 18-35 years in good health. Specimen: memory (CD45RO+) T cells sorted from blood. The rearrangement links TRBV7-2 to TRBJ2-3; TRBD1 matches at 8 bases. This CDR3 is CASNRLLDRETDTQYF. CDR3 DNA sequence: TGTGCCAGCAACCGCCTTTTGGACAGGGAGACAGATACGCAGTATTTT.